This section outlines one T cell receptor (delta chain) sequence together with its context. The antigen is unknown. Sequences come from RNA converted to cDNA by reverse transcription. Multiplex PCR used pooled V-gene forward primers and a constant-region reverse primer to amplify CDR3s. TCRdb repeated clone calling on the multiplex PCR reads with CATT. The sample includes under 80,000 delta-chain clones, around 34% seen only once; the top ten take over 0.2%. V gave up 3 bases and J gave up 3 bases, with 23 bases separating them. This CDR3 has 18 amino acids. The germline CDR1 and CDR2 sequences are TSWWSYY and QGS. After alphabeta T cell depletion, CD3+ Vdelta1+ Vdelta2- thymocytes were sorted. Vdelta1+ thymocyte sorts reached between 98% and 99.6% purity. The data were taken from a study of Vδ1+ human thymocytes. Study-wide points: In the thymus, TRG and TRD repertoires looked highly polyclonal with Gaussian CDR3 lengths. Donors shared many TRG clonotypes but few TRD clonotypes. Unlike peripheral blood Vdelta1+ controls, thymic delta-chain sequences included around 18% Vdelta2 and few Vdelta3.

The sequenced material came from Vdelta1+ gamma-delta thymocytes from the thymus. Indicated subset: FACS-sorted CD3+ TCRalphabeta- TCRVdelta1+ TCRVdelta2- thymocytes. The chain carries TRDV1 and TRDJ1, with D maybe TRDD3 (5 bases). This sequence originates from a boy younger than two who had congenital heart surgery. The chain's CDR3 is CALGDPASWGHCADKLIF. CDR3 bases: TGTGCTCTTGGGGATCCCGCATCTTGGGGACACTGTGCCGATAAACTCATCTTT.